One and the same sample provided the 2 T cell receptor beta chains below, sequenced in a study of long-term antiretroviral therapy in people with HIV. They ran version v3.0 of the immunoSEQ assay at survey level. Generated by immunoSEQ multiplex PCR, the TCRdb table keeps only in-frame clones and is missing some. In the table there are 25,000 to 35,000 clones, around four fifths of which are singletons. The sample was unsorted PBMCs, taken 2.8 years after starting antiretroviral therapy. The source is a man aged 25-40 years with HIV.

The chain is built from TRBV6-1 and TRBJ2-7; tentatively, D is TRBD2 (6 bases). The V gene lost 2 bases and the J gene lost 7 bases, with 12 bases spanning the gap. The germline CDR1 and CDR2 sequences are MNHNS and SASEGT. The CDR3 is 13 residues long. The CDR3 region is CASSENSGREQYF. The CDR3 DNA is TGTGCCAGCAGTGAAAATAGCGGAAGGGAGCAGTACTTC.

The chain has TRBV7-9 and TRBJ1-5; 8 bases align to TRBD1. CDR3 length: 15 residues. Germline V gene sequence: CDR1 SEHNR, CDR2 FQNEAQ (reference sequence). J lost 2 bases, V lost 5 bases, and 5 bases had no gene match. Written as DNA, the CDR3 is TGTGCCAGCAGCCTACAGGGGGAGGGCAATCAGCCCCAGCATTTT. Translated, it gives CASSLQGEGNQPQHF.